This T cell receptor (beta chain) was recovered during a study of T cells after yellow fever vaccination. On the study more broadly: SMART-Seq v4 Ultra Low Input prepared libraries from low-cell fractions.

5'RACE template switching added a universal primer site and UMIs to TCR cDNA. MiXCR, applied by TCRdb to the 5' RACE reads, yields one record per CDR3 protein. The sample lists 300,000 or so distinct CDR3 sequences; less than 9.5% were seen once. In germline, CDR1 is SQVTM, CDR2 ANQGSEA. The CDR3 loop spans 17 amino acids. V dropped 1 base and J dropped 0; count of bases not matched to a gene: 11. Study findings and constraints: Any FACS-sorted repertoire could hold abundant clonotypes that contaminate it from the bulk population. Just a small share of clonotypes turned up in the CD4 compartment as well as the CD8 compartment.

In this sample, this clonotype turned up many times. Its specificity is not known. The rearrangement links TRBV29-1 to TRBJ1-1; 7 bases align to TRBD1. The material sequenced was PBMCs, taken roughly 47 days after the first yellow fever vaccination. This TCR came from a man between 18 and 29 years old who received the YFV17D yellow fever vaccine. CDR3 sequence reads: CSVEAFRDSIMNTEAFF. The CDR3 nucleotides are TGCAGCGTTGAAGCCTTCCGGGACAGTATAATGAACACTGAAGCTTTCTTT.